A selection of T cell receptor beta chains follows, all from one sample in a study of T cells in Graves' hyperthyroidism and ophthalmopathy. TCRdb itself ran the multiplex PCR reads through MiXCR, one entry per CDR3 protein. The sample lists some 350,000 distinct CDR3 sequences; 15% were seen once. Sequenced: blood. Every receptor here comes from a woman in her fifties or sixties with Graves' ophthalmopathy. The CDR3 runs from the conserved cysteine through the conserved F or W. The D gene is left open where the match is weak.

-	TRBV18	TRBJ1-1	11	CASSLQSEAFF
-	TRBV7-2	TRBJ2-5	13	CASSLYQEETQYF
TRBD2	TRBV24-1	TRBJ2-2	16	CATSLRGGPGTGELFF
-	TRBV12-5	TRBJ2-2	15	CASGGSATHTGELFF
-	TRBV30	TRBJ2-7	13	CAWSYAGYYEQYF
TRBD2	TRBV2	TRBJ2-1	15	CASSGTSGPYNEQFF
-	TRBV7-9	TRBJ2-1	16	CASSPLGRLTYNEQFF
-	TRBV24-1	TRBJ2-1	12	CATSDFYNEQFF
TRBD1	TRBV3-1	TRBJ2-7	15	CASSQGGTVGNEQYF
TRBD1	TRBV5-1	TRBJ2-3	16	CASSSGQGGGTDTQYF
TRBD2	TRBV5-1	TRBJ2-2	16	CASSLAGGPTTGELFF
TRBD2	TRBV20-1	TRBJ2-7	13	CSARDGLADEQYF
-	TRBV20-1	TRBJ1-4	17	CSARQSLISAANEKLFF
-	TRBV2	TRBJ2-3	14	CASRVQAGPDTQYF
TRBD1	TRBV19	TRBJ2-7	13	CASSTTTGARQYF
TRBD1	TRBV12-5	TRBJ1-2	13	CASGPGQGDGYTF
-	TRBV5-1	TRBJ1-3	16	CASSLGAREPGNTIYF
TRBD2	TRBV3-1	TRBJ2-3	15	CASSQVAGVTDTQYF
TRBD2	TRBV3-1	TRBJ2-1	19	CASSQGELAEVPSYNEQFF
-	TRBV14	TRBJ2-3	15	CASSQSLGTTDTQYF
-	TRBV3-1	TRBJ2-1	10	CASSGDSTFF
-	TRBV10-3	TRBJ1-2	13	CAPKRNINYGYTF
TRBD2	TRBV27	TRBJ2-2	16	CASSPIAGTSTGELFF
TRBD2	TRBV20-1	TRBJ2-1	15	CSATGTSGSYNEQFF
TRBD2	TRBV4-1	TRBJ2-5	15	CASSLRTSGAETQYF
-	TRBV19	TRBJ1-1	14	CASAPERSKTEAFF
-	TRBV24-1	TRBJ2-7	14	CATSDLIQSYEQYF
-	TRBV20-1	TRBJ2-5	13	CSARSQFGETQYF